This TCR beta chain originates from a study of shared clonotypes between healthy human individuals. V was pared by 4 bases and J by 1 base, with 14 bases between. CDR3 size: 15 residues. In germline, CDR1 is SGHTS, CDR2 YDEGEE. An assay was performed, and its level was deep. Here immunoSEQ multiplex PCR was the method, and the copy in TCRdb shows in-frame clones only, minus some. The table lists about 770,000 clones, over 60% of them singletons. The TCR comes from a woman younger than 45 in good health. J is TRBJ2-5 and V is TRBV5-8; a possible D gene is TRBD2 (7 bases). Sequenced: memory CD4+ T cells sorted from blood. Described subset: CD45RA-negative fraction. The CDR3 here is CASSPRAGAQETQYF. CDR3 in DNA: TGTGCCAGCAGCCCCAGGGCGGGGGCCCAAGAGACCCAGTACTTC.